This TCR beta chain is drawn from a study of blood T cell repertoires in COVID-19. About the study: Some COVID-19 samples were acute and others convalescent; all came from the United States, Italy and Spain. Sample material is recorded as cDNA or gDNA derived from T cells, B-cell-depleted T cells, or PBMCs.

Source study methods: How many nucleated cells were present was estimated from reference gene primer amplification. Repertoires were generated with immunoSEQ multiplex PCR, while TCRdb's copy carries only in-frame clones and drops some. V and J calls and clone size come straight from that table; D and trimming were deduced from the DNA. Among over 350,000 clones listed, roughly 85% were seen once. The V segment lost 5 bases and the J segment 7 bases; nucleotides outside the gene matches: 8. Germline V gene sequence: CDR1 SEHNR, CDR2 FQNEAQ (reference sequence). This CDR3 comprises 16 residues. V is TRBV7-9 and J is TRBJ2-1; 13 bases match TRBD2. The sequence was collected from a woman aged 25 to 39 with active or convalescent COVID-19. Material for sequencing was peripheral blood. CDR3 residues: CASSATLGLAGNEQFF. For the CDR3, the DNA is TGTGCCAGCAGCGCTACACTGGGACTAGCGGGAAATGAGCAGTTCTTC.